This record looks at one T cell receptor beta chain sequence and its context. The antigen is not known. The data were taken from a study of PD-1 blockade in classical Hodgkin lymphoma. Overall study results and limits: Complete responders started with a diversity level that resembled newly diagnosed patients at baseline.

Profiled with immunoSEQ multiplex PCR; TCRdb holds only in-frame clones, not every one. The table lists tens of thousands of clones, around 75% of them singletons. The CDR3 runs 14 residues. The germline CDR1 and CDR2 sequences are MNHEY and SVGAGI. V trimming: 6 bases; J trimming: 3 bases; junction bases outside the gene matches: 7. Exposure to brentuximab vedotin varied, and each patient had relapsed following autologous stem cell transplantation. The chain recombines TRBV6-5 with TRBJ1-2; 7 bases line up with TRBD1. The sequence came from a human donor with classical Hodgkin lymphoma. The sample here was peripheral blood mononuclear cells (PBMCs), taken at baseline. The DNA of the CDR3 is TGTGCCAGCAGACCGGGACAGCAAGACTATGGCTACACCTTC. The encoded protein is CASRPGQQDYGYTF.